This is a list of T cell receptor beta chains from one sample in a study of CD8 T cells in ankylosing spondylitis. From the 5' RACE reads, TCRdb called clonotypes with MiXCR, one entry per CDR3 protein. This sample has 670,000 or so distinct CDR3 sequences, with around 17% found just once. Sequencing used blood, either unsorted or a sorted T cell fraction (not recorded which). These receptors originate from a male donor with ankylosing spondylitis. The CDR3 runs from the conserved cysteine through the conserved F or W. Each record gives: CDR3 DNA, CDR3 protein, V gene, J gene, D gene, CDR3 length, clone size. D genes are given only for firm matches. Clone size is not always given. Where it is, it says once, few, many or a class for expanded clones.

CDR3nt: TGCGCCAGCAGCTTGTGGGGGGCTAATGAGCAGTTCTTC
CDR3aa: CASSLWGANEQFF
v_gene: TRBV5-1
j_gene: TRBJ2-1
d_gene: NA
len: 13
abundance: NA

CDR3nt: TGTGCCAGCAGCTCGGGACTCCAATACAATGAGCAGTTCTTC
CDR3aa: CASSSGLQYNEQFF
v_gene: TRBV12-1
j_gene: TRBJ2-1
d_gene: NA
len: 14
abundance: NA

CDR3nt: TGCAGTGCTAGCCCAGCCGGGACTTACTATGAGCAGTTCTTC
CDR3aa: CSASPAGTYYEQFF
v_gene: TRBV20-1
j_gene: TRBJ2-1
d_gene: NA
len: 14
abundance: NA

CDR3nt: TGCAGCGCCCTCTCGACAGGGCGCACTGAAGCTTTCTTT
CDR3aa: CSALSTGRTEAFF
v_gene: TRBV29-1
j_gene: TRBJ1-1
d_gene: TRBD1
len: 13
abundance: few

CDR3nt: TGTGCCAGCAGGTCGGGACTAGTAAACACCGGGGAGCTGTTTTTT
CDR3aa: CASRSGLVNTGELFF
v_gene: TRBV6-1
j_gene: TRBJ2-2
d_gene: TRBD2
len: 15
abundance: few

CDR3nt: TGTGCCAGCAGCCTCCGGGGGCCCTTGGATGAGCAGTTCTTC
CDR3aa: CASSLRGPLDEQFF
v_gene: TRBV3-1
j_gene: TRBJ2-1
d_gene: NA
len: 14
abundance: NA

CDR3nt: TGCGCCAGCAGCACCGGGACAGCCAACACAGATACGCAGTATTTT
CDR3aa: CASSTGTANTDTQYF
v_gene: TRBV5-1
j_gene: TRBJ2-3
d_gene: TRBD1
len: 15
abundance: many

CDR3nt: TGCGCCAGCAGCCGACTACAGCGTCTAAGCTCCTACGAGCAGTACTTC
CDR3aa: CASSRLQRLSSYEQYF
v_gene: TRBV4-1
j_gene: TRBJ2-7
d_gene: NA
len: 16
abundance: NA

CDR3nt: TGTGCCAGCAGCCAAGTACTGTCCTACGAGCAGTACTTC
CDR3aa: CASSQVLSYEQYF
v_gene: TRBV4-2
j_gene: TRBJ2-7
d_gene: NA
len: 13
abundance: many

CDR3nt: TGTGCCAGCAGGGCCACGGATAATTCACCCCTCCACTTT
CDR3aa: CASRATDNSPLHF
v_gene: TRBV27
j_gene: TRBJ1-6
d_gene: NA
len: 13
abundance: NA

CDR3nt: TGCGCCAGCAGCCAAGATCTTCGGGGGAACTATGGCTACACCTTC
CDR3aa: CASSQDLRGNYGYTF
v_gene: TRBV4-3
j_gene: TRBJ1-2
d_gene: NA
len: 15
abundance: NA

CDR3nt: TGTGCCAGCAGTTTACGGGACAGGGTGAATGAGCAGTTCTTC
CDR3aa: CASSLRDRVNEQFF
v_gene: TRBV12-3/TRBV12-4
j_gene: TRBJ2-1
d_gene: TRBD1
len: 14
abundance: many

CDR3nt: TGTGCCAGCAGGATACAGGGGGACGGGGCCAACGTCCTGACTTTC
CDR3aa: CASRIQGDGANVLTF
v_gene: TRBV6-1
j_gene: TRBJ2-6
d_gene: TRBD1
len: 15
abundance: many

CDR3nt: TGTGCCAGCAGTGAGAGGACTACCGGCTTGGAGCAGTTCTTC
CDR3aa: CASSERTTGLEQFF
v_gene: TRBV28
j_gene: TRBJ2-1
d_gene: NA
len: 14
abundance: NA

CDR3nt: TGCAGTGCTAGAGATGGGGGAGCATACGAGCAGTACTTC
CDR3aa: CSARDGGAYEQYF
v_gene: TRBV20-1
j_gene: TRBJ2-7
d_gene: NA
len: 13
abundance: NA

CDR3nt: TGTGCCAGCAGCCAAGATCTCGCTAGCGGGAACACCGGGGAGCTGTTTTTT
CDR3aa: CASSQDLASGNTGELFF
v_gene: TRBV4-2
j_gene: TRBJ2-2
d_gene: TRBD2
len: 17
abundance: NA

CDR3nt: TGTGCCAGCACTTCCCGGTACAATGAGCAGTTCTTC
CDR3aa: CASTSRYNEQFF
v_gene: TRBV6-2/TRBV6-3
j_gene: TRBJ2-1
d_gene: NA
len: 12
abundance: few

CDR3nt: TGTGCCACCCTCGGGCTTTCTAACTATGGCTACACCTTC
CDR3aa: CATLGLSNYGYTF
v_gene: TRBV25-1
j_gene: TRBJ1-2
d_gene: NA
len: 13
abundance: few

CDR3nt: TGTGCCAGCAGTTACCCCAGGGAGATGGCCTACGAGCAGTACTTC
CDR3aa: CASSYPREMAYEQYF
v_gene: TRBV6-2/TRBV6-3
j_gene: TRBJ2-7
d_gene: NA
len: 15
abundance: many

CDR3nt: TGCAGCGTTGAAGGACCGAGCGGGAGGCCTCGGGACCTCCAAGAGACCCAGTACTTC
CDR3aa: CSVEGPSGRPRDLQETQYF
v_gene: TRBV29-1
j_gene: TRBJ2-5
d_gene: TRBD2
len: 19
abundance: NA

CDR3nt: TGTGCCAGCAGTTTGGGAGTCGGAAATGAAAAACTGTTTTTT
CDR3aa: CASSLGVGNEKLFF
v_gene: TRBV12-3/TRBV12-4
j_gene: TRBJ1-4
d_gene: NA
len: 14
abundance: many

CDR3nt: TGCGCCAGCAGCCAAGAATGGACAGGGAAGGACTATGGCTACACCTTC
CDR3aa: CASSQEWTGKDYGYTF
v_gene: TRBV4-1
j_gene: TRBJ1-2
d_gene: TRBD1
len: 16
abundance: NA

CDR3nt: TGTGCCAGCAACATCCCGGGGACTGTCTCCTACAATGAGCAGTTCTTC
CDR3aa: CASNIPGTVSYNEQFF
v_gene: TRBV5-6
j_gene: TRBJ2-1
d_gene: NA
len: 16
abundance: NA

CDR3nt: TGTGCCAGCAGTTTCGGGGACCTGAGCTACAATGAGCAGTTCTTC
CDR3aa: CASSFGDLSYNEQFF
v_gene: TRBV12-3/TRBV12-4
j_gene: TRBJ2-1
d_gene: NA
len: 15
abundance: NA

CDR3nt: TGCAGTGCTCAGGGAGGAGCTAGCAATCAGCCCCAGCATTTT
CDR3aa: CSAQGGASNQPQHF
v_gene: TRBV20-1
j_gene: TRBJ1-5
d_gene: NA
len: 14
abundance: few

CDR3nt: TGTGCCAGCAGCCCCCCCGAGGGGGGGGCCTCCGAGCAGTTCTTC
CDR3aa: CASSPPEGGASEQFF
v_gene: TRBV4-2
j_gene: TRBJ2-1
d_gene: NA
len: 15
abundance: few

CDR3nt: TGTGCCAGCAGTTTAGGGACTAGCGGCTACGAGCAGTACTTC
CDR3aa: CASSLGTSGYEQYF
v_gene: TRBV27
j_gene: TRBJ2-7
d_gene: TRBD2
len: 14
abundance: many

CDR3nt: TGTGCCAGCAGCCCCTACAGGGTTGGGACAGATACGCAGTATTTT
CDR3aa: CASSPYRVGTDTQYF
v_gene: TRBV12-3/TRBV12-4
j_gene: TRBJ2-3
d_gene: NA
len: 15
abundance: many

CDR3nt: TGTGCCAGCCTGACCGTTCCGGGGACTAGCGGGATTTACAACCCTAATGAGCAGTTCTTC
CDR3aa: CASLTVPGTSGIYNPNEQFF
v_gene: TRBV12-3/TRBV12-4
j_gene: TRBJ2-1
d_gene: TRBD2
len: 20
abundance: NA

CDR3nt: TGTGCCACCGGCGCCCGGACCGGGGAGCTGTTTTTT
CDR3aa: CATGARTGELFF
v_gene: TRBV24-1
j_gene: TRBJ2-2
d_gene: NA
len: 12
abundance: NA

CDR3nt: TGTGCCATCAGCCCGGGACTCCCGAACACTGAAGCTTTCTTT
CDR3aa: CAISPGLPNTEAFF
v_gene: TRBV10-3
j_gene: TRBJ1-1
d_gene: NA
len: 14
abundance: NA

CDR3nt: TGTGCCAGTAGTGTACGGGAGTATCACAATGAGCAGTTCTTC
CDR3aa: CASSVREYHNEQFF
v_gene: TRBV19
j_gene: TRBJ2-1
d_gene: NA
len: 14
abundance: NA

CDR3nt: TGTGCCATCAGTGAGAGAGCCAGGGATTCACCCCTCCACTTT
CDR3aa: CAISERARDSPLHF
v_gene: TRBV10-3
j_gene: TRBJ1-6
d_gene: NA
len: 14
abundance: few